This T cell receptor (beta chain) was documented in a study of tumor-infiltrating lymphocytes in primary liver carcinoma. The roughly 17-31 mg bulk tissue piece was not sorted before simultaneous RNA and DNA extraction. Surgical resection treated primary liver carcinoma in the patients. A constant-region primer served to make TCR beta cDNA from about 490 ng total RNA. Nested multiplex PCR, run for three rounds with slightly modified ARM-PCR, yielded TCR beta libraries. PCR rounds one and two used TRBV1-TRBV30 forward primers with a C-beta reverse primer for 10 cycles each. TCRdb fed the multiplex PCR reads into MiXCR, producing one record per CDR3 protein. In the table there are 30,000 to 40,000 distinct CDR3 sequences, roughly 69% of which are singletons. Germline CDR1 MNHEY, CDR2 SVGEGT. This CDR3 region has 19 residues. The J segment lost 12 bases and the V segment lost 4 bases, leaving 24 bases of the junction unmatched.

As to this clonotype: The antigen remains undetermined.

Study findings and constraints: Only about 8-25% of top clones spanned all five tumor regions. Tumor top-250-clone fractions significantly exceeded those of blood (p = 0.039).

This sequence was found in a man aged 40-49 years with primary liver carcinoma and hepatitis B virus infection. This chain joins TRBV6-2 or TRBV6-3 and TRBJ2-3, with 11 bases matching TRBD2. The sequencing input was liver tumor tissue from sampling region 4. Subset indicated: tumor region T4, right-lateral pole. DNA of the CDR3: TGTGCCAGCAGTTCGAGACTAGCGGGGACAAGTGCTAGCACAGGTACACAGTATTTT. Protein: CASSSRLAGTSASTGTQYF.